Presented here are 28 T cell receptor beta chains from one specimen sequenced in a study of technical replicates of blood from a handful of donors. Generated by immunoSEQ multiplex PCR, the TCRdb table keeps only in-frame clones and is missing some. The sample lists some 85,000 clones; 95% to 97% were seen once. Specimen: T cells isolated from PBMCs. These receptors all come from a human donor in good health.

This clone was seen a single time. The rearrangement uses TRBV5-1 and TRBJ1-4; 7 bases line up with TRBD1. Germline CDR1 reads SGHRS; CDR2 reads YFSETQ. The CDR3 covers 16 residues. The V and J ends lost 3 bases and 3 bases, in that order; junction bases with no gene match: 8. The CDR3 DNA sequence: TGCGCCAGCAGCTCGGAAACGGGACAGCCTAATGAAAAACTGTTTTTT. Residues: CASSSETGQPNEKLFF.

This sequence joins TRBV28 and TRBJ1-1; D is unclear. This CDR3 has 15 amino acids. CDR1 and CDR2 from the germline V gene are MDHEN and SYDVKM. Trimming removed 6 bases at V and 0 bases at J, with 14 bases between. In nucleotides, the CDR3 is TGTGCCAGCAGCCCGACGGGGTTAATGAACACTGAAGCTTTCTTT. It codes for CASSPTGLMNTEAFF.

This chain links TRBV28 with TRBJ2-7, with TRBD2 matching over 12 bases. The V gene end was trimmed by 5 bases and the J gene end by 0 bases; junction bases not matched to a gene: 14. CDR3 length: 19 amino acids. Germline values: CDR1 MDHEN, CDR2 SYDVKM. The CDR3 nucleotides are TGTGCCAGCAGTCCCCCTTCTAGCGGGAGGGCCCTTATCTCCTACGAGCAGTACTTC. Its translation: CASSPPSSGRALISYEQYF.

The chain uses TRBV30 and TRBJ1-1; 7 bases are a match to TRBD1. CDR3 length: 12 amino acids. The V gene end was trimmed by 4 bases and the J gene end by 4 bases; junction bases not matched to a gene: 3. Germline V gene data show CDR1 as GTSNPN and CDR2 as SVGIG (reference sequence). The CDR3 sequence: CAWKQGTTEAFF. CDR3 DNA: TGTGCCTGGAAACAGGGGACCACTGAAGCTTTCTTT.

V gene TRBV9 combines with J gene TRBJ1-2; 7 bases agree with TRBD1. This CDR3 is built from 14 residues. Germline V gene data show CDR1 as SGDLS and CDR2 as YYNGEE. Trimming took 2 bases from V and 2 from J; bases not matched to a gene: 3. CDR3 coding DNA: TGTGCCAGCAGCGTCGGCAGGGGGAACTATGGCTACACCTTC. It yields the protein CASSVGRGNYGYTF.

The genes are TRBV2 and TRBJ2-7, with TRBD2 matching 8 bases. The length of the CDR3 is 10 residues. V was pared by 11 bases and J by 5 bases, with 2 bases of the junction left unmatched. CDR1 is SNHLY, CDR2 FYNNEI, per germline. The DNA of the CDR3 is TGTGCCCGGGGGGGCCACGAGCAGTACTTC. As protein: CARGGHEQYF.

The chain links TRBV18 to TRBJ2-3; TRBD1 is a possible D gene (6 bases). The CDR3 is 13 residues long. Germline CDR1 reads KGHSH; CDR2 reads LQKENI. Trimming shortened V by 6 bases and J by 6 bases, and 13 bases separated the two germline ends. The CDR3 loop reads CASSPMDSDTQYF. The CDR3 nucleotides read TGTGCCAGCTCGCCTATGGACAGTGATACGCAGTATTTT.

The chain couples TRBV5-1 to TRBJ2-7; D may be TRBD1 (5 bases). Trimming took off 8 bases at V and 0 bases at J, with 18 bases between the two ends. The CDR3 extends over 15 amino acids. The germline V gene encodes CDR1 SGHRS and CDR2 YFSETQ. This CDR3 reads CASFPRQPCSYEQYF. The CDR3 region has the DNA TGCGCCAGTTTCCCTAGACAGCCTTGCTCCTACGAGCAGTACTTC.

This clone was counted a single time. CDR3 nucleotides: TGTGCCAGCAGCTTGACGGGAACAACAGATACGCAGTATTTT. Its translation is CASSLTGTTDTQYF. The chain employs TRBV5-4 and TRBJ2-3, with D possibly TRBD2 on 5 matching bases. V lost 1 base and J 3 bases, leaving 9 bases between the germline ends. This CDR3 contains 14 residues. In germline, CDR1 is SGHNT, CDR2 YYREEE (reference sequence).

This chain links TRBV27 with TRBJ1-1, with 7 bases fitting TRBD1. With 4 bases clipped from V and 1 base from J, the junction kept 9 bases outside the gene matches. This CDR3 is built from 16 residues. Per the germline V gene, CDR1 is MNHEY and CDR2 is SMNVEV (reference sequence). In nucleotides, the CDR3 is TGTGCCAGCAGTTCCCTCGGACAGGAAAAGAACACTGAAGCTTTCTTT. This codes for CASSSLGQEKNTEAFF.

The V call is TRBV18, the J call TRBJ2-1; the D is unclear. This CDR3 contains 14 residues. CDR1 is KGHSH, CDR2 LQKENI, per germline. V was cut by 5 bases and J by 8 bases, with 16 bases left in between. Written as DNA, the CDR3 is TGTGCCAGCTCAGACGACTTCTCATTGGATGAGCAGTTCTTC. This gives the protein CASSDDFSLDEQFF.

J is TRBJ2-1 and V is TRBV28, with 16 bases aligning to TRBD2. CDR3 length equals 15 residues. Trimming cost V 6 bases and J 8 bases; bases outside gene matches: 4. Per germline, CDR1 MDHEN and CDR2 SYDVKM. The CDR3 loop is CASSTGTSGRDEQFF. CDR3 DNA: TGTGCCAGCAGCACCGGGACTAGCGGGAGGGATGAGCAGTTCTTC.

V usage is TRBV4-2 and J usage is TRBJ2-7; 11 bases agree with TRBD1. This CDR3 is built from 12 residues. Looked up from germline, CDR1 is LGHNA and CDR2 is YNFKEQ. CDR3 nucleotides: TGTGCTGCCGGACAGGGGGCTTACGAGCAGTACTTC. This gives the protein CAAGQGAYEQYF.

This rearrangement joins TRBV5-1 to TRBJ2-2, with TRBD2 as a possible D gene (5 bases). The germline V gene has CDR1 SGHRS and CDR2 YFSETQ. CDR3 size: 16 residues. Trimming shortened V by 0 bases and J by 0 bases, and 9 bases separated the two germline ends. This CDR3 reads CASSLGRGSNTGELFF. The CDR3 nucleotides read TGCGCCAGCAGCTTGGGACGGGGATCGAACACCGGGGAGCTGTTTTTT.

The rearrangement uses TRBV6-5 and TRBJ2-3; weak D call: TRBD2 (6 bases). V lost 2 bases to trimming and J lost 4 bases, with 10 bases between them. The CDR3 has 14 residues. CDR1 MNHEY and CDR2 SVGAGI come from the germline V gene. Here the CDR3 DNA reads TGTGCCAGCAGTTACGAGACTAGAGCAGATACGCAGTATTTT. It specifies CASSYETRADTQYF.

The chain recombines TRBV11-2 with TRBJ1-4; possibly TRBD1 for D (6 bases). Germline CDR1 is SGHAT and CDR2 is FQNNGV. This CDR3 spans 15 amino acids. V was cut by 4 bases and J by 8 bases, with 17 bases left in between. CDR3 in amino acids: CASSSSAGGAEKLFF. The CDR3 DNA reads TGTGCCAGCAGCTCCTCTGCGGGGGGCGCAGAAAAACTGTTTTTT.

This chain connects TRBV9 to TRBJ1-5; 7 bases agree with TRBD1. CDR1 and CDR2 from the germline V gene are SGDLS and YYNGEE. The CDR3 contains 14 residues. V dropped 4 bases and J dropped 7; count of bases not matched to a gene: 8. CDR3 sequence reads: CASSTGDGSQPQHF. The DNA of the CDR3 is TGTGCCAGCAGCACAGGGGACGGGAGCCAGCCCCAGCATTTT.

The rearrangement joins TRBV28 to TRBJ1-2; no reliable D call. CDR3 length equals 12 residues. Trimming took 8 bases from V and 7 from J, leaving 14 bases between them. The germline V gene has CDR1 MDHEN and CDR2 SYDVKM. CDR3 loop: CASSEGIAGYTF. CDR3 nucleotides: TGTGCCAGCTCTGAGGGAATTGCTGGCTACACCTTC.

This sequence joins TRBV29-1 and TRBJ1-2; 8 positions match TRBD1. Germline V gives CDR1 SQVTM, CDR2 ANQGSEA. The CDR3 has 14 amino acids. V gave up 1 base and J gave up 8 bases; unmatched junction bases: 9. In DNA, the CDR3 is TGCAGCGTTGAAGGACGCGGACAGGGCTACGGCTACACCTTC. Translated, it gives CSVEGRGQGYGYTF.

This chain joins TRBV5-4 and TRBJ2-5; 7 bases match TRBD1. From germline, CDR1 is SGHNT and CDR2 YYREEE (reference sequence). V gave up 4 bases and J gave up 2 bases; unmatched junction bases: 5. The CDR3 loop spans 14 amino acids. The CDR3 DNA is TGTGCCAGCAGCATGGGACAGATGCAAGAGACCCAGTACTTC. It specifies CASSMGQMQETQYF.

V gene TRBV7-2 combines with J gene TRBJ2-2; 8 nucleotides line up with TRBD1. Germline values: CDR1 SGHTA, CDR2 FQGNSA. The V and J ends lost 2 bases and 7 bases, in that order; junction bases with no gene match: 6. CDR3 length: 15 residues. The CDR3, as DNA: TGTGCCAGCAGCTTACAAGGACAGGGACACGGGGAGCTGTTTTTT. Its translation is CASSLQGQGHGELFF.

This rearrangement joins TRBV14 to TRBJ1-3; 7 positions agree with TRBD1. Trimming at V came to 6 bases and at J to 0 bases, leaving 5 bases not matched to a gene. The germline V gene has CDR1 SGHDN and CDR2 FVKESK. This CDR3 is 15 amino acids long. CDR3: CASRPDRDSGNTIYF. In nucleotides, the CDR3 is TGTGCCAGCAGACCTGACAGGGACTCTGGAAACACCATATATTTT.

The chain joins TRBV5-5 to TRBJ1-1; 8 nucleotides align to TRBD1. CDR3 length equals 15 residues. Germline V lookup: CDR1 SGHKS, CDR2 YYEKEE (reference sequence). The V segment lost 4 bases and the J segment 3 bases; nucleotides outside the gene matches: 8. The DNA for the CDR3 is TGTGCCAGCAGCATTTACCAGGGGGCCTACACTGAAGCTTTCTTT. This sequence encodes CASSIYQGAYTEAFF. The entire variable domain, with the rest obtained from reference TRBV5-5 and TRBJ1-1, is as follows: DAGVTQSPTHLIKTRGQQVTLRCSPISGHKSVSWYQQVLGQGPQFIFQYYEKEERGRGNFPDRFSARQFPNYSSELNVNALLLGDSALYLCASSIYQGAYTEAFFGQGTRLTVV.

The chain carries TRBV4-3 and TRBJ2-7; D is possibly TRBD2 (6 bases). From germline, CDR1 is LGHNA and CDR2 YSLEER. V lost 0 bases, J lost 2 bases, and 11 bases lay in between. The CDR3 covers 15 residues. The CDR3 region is CASSQDLGLTYEQYF. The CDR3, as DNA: TGCGCCAGCAGCCAAGACTTGGGACTCACCTACGAGCAGTACTTC.

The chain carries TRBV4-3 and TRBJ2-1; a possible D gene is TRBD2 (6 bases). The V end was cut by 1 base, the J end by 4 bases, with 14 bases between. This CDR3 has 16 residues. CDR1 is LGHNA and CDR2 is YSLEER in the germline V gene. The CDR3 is CASSQGVSSEYNEQFF. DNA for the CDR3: TGCGCCAGCAGCCAAGGTGTCTCTAGCGAGTACAATGAGCAGTTCTTC.

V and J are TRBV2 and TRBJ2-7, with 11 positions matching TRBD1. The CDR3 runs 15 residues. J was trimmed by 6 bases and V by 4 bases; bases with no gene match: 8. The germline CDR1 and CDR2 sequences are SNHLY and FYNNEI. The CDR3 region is CASSGTGQGVAEQYF. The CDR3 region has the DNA TGTGCCAGCAGTGGAACGGGACAGGGGGTGGCCGAGCAGTACTTC.

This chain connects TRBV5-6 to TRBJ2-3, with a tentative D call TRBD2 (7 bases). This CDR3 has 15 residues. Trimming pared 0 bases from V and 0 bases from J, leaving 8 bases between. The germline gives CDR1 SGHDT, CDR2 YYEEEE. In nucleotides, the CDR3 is TGTGCCAGCAGCTTGGAGGGGGGGAGCACAGATACGCAGTATTTT. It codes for CASSLEGGSTDTQYF.

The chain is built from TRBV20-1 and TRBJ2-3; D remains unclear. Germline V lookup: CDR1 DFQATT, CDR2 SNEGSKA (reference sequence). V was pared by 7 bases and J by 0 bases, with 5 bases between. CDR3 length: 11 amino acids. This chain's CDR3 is CSVGSTDTQYF. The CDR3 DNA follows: TGCAGTGTTGGCAGCACAGATACGCAGTATTTT.